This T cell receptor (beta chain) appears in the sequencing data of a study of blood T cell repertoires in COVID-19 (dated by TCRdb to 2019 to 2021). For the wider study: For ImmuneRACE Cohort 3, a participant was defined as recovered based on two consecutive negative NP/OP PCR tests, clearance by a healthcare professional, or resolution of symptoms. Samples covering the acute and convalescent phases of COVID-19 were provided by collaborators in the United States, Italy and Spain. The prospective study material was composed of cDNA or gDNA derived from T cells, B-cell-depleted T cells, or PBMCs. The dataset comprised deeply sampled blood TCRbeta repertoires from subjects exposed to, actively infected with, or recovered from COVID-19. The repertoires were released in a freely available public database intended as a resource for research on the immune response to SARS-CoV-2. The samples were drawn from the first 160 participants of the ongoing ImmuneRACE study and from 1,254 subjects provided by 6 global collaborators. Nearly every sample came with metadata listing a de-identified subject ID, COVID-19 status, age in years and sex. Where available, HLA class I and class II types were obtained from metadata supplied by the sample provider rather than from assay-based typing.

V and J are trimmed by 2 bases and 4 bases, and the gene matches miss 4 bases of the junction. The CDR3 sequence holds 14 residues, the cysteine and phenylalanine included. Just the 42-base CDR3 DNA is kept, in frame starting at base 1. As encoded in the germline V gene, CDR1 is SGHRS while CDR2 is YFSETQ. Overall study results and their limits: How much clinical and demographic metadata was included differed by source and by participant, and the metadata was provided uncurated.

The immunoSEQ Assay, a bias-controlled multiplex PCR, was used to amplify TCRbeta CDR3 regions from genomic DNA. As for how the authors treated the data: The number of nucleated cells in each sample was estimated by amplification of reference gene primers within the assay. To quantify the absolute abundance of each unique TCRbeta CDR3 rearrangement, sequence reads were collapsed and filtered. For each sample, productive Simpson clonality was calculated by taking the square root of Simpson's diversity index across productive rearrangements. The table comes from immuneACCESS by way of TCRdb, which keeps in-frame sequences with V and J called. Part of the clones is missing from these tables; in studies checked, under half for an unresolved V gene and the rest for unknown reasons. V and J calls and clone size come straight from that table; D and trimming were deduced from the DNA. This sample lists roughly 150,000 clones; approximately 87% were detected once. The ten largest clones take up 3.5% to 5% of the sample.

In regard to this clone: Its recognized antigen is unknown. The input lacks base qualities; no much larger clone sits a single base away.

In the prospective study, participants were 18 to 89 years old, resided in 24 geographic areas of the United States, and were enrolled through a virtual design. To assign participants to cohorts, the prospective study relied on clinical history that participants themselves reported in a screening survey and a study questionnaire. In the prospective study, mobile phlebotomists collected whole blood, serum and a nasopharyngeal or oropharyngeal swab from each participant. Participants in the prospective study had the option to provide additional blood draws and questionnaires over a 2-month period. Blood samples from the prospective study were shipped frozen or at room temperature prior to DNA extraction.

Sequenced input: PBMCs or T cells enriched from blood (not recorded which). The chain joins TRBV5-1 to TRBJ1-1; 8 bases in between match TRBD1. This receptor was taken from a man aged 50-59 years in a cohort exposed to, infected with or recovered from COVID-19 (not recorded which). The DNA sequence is TGCGCCAGCAGCTTTGAGGGGACAGGCACTGAAGCTTTCTTT. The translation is CASSFEGTGTEAFF. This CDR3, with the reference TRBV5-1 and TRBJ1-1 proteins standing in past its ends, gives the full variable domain KAGVTQTPRYLIKTRGQQVTLSCSPISGHRSVSWYQQTPGQGLQFLFEYFSETQRNKGNFPGRFSGRQFSNSRSEMNVSTLELGDSALYLCASSFEGTGTEAFFGQGTRLTVV.